This TCR beta chain was retrieved from a study of shared clonotypes between healthy human individuals. Study results and caveats: The generation probabilities recorded for non-shared clonotypes fell below those of clonotypes shared by all four donors.

In the case of this clone: Antigen specificity is unknown.

This table comes from immunoSEQ multiplex PCR, and its TCRdb copy is limited to in-frame clones, with some not included. The sample yields roughly 2 million clones, under 97% seen once. The germline V gene encodes CDR1 LNHDA and CDR2 SQIVND (reference sequence). The CDR3 runs to 14 residues. J was trimmed by 6 bases and V by 3 bases; bases with no gene match: 5. The receptor's source is a man between 18 and 35 years old in good health. The chain is built from TRBV19 and TRBJ1-5; 7 bases map to TRBD1. The sequencing input was naive CD4+ T cells sorted from blood. Subset defined: CD45RA+ positively selected. CDR3 DNA sequence: TGTGCCAGTAGTATTTCGGCAGGGGGTCAGCCCCAGCATTTT. As protein: CASSISAGGQPQHF.